This record covers a single TCR beta chain. CDR1 is SQVTM, CDR2 ANQGSEA, per germline. V was clipped by 2 bases and J by 3 bases, with 11 bases between them. The CDR3 sequence is 13 residues long. The data derive from a study of blood T cell repertoires in COVID-19. Turning to the study itself: Samples of COVID-19 (acute and convalescent) were obtained from the United States, Italy and Spain. T cells, B-cell-depleted T cells, or PBMCs supplied cDNA or gDNA.

Authors' processing steps: The authors estimated nucleated cell counts from reference gene primer amplification. TCRdb's copy holds only in-frame clones and misses some; the assay was immunoSEQ multiplex PCR. V and J calls and clone size are given by that table; D and trimming were obtained from the DNA. In the table there are some 100,000 clones, roughly nine tenths of which are singletons. The sequence came from a man aged 65-85 years who had recovered from COVID-19. The chain couples TRBV29-1 to TRBJ2-7; TRBD1 might be the D (6 bases). Input material: peripheral blood. The CDR3, as DNA: TGCAGCGTTGAAATAGGCAGGGGCTACGAGCAGTACTTC. Translation: CSVEIGRGYEQYF.